This T cell receptor beta chain stems from a study of blood T cells in healthy people across ages. Whole-study results and caveats: TCR beta diversity correlated strongly with naive T cell percentage. Age brought a roughly linear fall in TCR beta diversity measured per million T cells. Diversity estimates from one million T cells were considered underestimates.

Next came a second PCR, run for about 6 to 11 cycles, which used a sample-barcoded 5' primer along with a J-beta primer mix. TCRdb re-derived calls from the 5' RACE reads in MiXCR, one entry per CDR3 protein. Of about 1.1 million distinct CDR3 sequences in the sample, 30% to 40% are singletons; the top ten hold about an eighth. About this clonotype: No antigen is known for it.

In germline, CDR1 is MNHNY, CDR2 SVGAGI (reference sequence). This CDR3 has 14 residues. Trimming removed 7 bases at V and 3 bases at J, with 13 bases between. This clonotype was obtained from a young man in good health. Sequencing used blood. The chain joins TRBV6-6 to TRBJ1-5; tentatively, D is TRBD1 (5 bases). CDR3 in amino acids: CASTAGNLNQPQHF. As DNA, the CDR3 is TGTGCCAGCACGGCAGGGAATCTCAATCAGCCCCAGCATTTT.